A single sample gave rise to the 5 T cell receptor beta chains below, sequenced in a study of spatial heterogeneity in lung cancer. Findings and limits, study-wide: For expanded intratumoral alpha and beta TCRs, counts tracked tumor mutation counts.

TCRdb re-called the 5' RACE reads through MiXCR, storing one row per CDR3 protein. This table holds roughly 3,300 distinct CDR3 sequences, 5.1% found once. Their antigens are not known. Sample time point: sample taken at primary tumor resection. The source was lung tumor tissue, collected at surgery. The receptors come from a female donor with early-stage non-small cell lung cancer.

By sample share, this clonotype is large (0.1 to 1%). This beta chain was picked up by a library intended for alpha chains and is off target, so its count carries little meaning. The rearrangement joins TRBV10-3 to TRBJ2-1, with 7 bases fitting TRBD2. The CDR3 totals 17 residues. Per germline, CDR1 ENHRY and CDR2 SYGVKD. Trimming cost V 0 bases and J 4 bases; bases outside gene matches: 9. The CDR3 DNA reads TGTGCCATCAGTGAGTCGATGGCGGGAGAAAGGTACAATGAGCAGTTCTTC. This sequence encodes CAISESMAGERYNEQFF.

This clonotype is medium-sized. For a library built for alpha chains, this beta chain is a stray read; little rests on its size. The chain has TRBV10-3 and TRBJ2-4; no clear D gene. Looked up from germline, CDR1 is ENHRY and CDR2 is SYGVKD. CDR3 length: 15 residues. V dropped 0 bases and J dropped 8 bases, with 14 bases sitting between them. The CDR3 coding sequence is TGTGCCATCAGTGAGTCGGGGTCCCCAGACCACATTCAGTACTTC. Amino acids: CAISESGSPDHIQYF.

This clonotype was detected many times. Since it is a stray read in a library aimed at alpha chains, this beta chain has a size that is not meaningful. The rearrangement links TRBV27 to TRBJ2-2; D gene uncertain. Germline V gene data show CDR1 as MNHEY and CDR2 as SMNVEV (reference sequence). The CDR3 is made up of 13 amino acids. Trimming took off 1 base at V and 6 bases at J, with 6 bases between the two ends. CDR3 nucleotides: TGTGCCAGCAGTTTATATATCGCCGGGGAGCTGTTTTTT. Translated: CASSLYIAGELFF.

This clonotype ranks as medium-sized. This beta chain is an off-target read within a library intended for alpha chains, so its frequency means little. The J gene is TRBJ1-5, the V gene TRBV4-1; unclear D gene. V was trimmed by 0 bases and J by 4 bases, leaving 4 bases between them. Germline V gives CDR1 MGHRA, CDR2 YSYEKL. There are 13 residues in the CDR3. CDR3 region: CASSQDRNQPQHF. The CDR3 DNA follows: TGCGCCAGCAGCCAAGATCGGAATCAGCCCCAGCATTTT.

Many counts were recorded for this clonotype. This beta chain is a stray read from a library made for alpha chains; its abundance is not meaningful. The CDR3 sequence is CASSRDRGGETQYF. The CDR3 region has the DNA TGTGCCAGCAGCCGAGACAGGGGAGGAGAGACCCAGTACTTC. V usage is TRBV5-6 and J usage is TRBJ2-5; 8 nucleotides line up with TRBD1. V shed 4 bases, J shed 4 bases, and the junction held 6 bases outside the gene matches. CDR1 and CDR2 (germline): SGHDT, YYEEEE. The CDR3 extends over 14 amino acids.